This T cell receptor beta chain comes out of a study of blood T cell repertoires in COVID-19. In the study overall: Collection of acute and convalescent COVID-19 samples took place in the United States, Italy and Spain. PBMCs, B-cell-depleted T cells, or T cells were the source of the cDNA or gDNA that made up the material.

CDR3 length: 18 amino acids. The V end lost 1 base, the J end lost 9 bases, and 22 bases lay between the germline ends. CDR1 is SEHNR, CDR2 FQNEAQ, per germline (reference sequence). In the source study's methods: From reference gene primer amplification, estimates of nucleated cell counts were derived. Profiling relied on immunoSEQ multiplex PCR, and the TCRdb table lists in-frame clones only, not all of them. For V, J and clone size, that table is used; D and trimming come from the DNA. The sample has tens of thousands of clones; around nine tenths are singletons. This clone has just a few counts. Sequencing input: peripheral blood. The source of this sequence is a human donor with active COVID-19. The donor label of this sample is uncertain. J is TRBJ1-6 and V is TRBV7-9, with unresolved D. CDR3 sequence: CASSLGFGEVGGGSPLHF. The CDR3 bases are TGTGCCAGCAGCTTAGGTTTCGGGGAGGTCGGCGGTGGTTCACCCCTCCACTTT.